The rows below give T cell receptor beta chains drawn from one sample of a study of T cell repertoires in cytomegalovirus infection. TCRdb reprocessed the reads via MiXCR and lists one record per CDR3 protein. The table records around 450,000 distinct CDR3 sequences, around 32% of them present only once. The sample was PBMCs. All receptors derive from a human donor in good health (CMV status not recorded). Some clones in this sample may be carry-over from other donors' samples. The conserved cysteine and the conserved F or W are not part of the CDR3 here. Each record gives: J gene, V gene, CDR3 protein.

>TRBJ1-5|TRBV19
ASSIGRVNSNQPQH
>TRBJ2-5|TRBV7-9
ASSPRTVQETQY
>TRBJ1-2|TRBV11-2
ASSSYQGAYYGYT
>TRBJ1-3|TRBV7-8
ASSLGNSGNTIY
>TRBJ2-3|TRBV29-1
SVGPSGGGTDTQY
>TRBJ2-2|TRBV4-1
ASSQQGGNTGELF
>TRBJ1-5|TRBV7-6
ASSTGGGLNPTQH
>TRBJ2-1|TRBV6-5
ASSYLPPGQGADEQF
>TRBJ1-6|TRBV28
ASSFDSPLH
>TRBJ2-7|TRBV27
ASSLLPSYEQY
>TRBJ2-6|TRBV7-2
ASSLDLGSGANVLT
>TRBJ2-1|TRBV7-2
ASSLVGRTGYNEQF
>TRBJ1-4|TRBV2
ASSEFGTGEEKLF
>TRBJ2-1|TRBV2
ASSEEGARGYNEQF
>TRBJ1-1|TRBV6-5
ASSYLGGDTEAF
>TRBJ1-2|TRBV12-3/TRBV12-4
ASSLGSPSLYGYT
>TRBJ2-1|TRBV2
ASSDWVEEQF
>TRBJ1-1|TRBV7-2
ASSGRQGANTEAF
>TRBJ2-7|TRBV6-1
ASRGGQGFYEQY
>TRBJ2-7|TRBV29-1
SVYVIGGDEQY
>TRBJ1-6|TRBV2
ASSERQVNSPLH
>TRBJ2-2|TRBV19
ASSILAGGLGTGELF
>TRBJ2-7|TRBV15
ATSTRGPTYEQY
>TRBJ1-4|TRBV15
ATSRINEKLF
>TRBJ1-2|TRBV7-8
ASSFGTGGEGYT
>TRBJ1-5|TRBV5-6
ASSSGTDNQPQH
>TRBJ1-1|TRBV5-6
ASSLENSLEAF
>TRBJ1-2|TRBV12-3/TRBV12-4
ASSLLSNYGYT
>TRBJ2-7|TRBV7-2
ASSTQGASSYEQY
>TRBJ2-1|TRBV5-4
ASSLAAHSRSYNEQF
>TRBJ2-1|TRBV2
ASSEYRLNVNEQF
>TRBJ2-7|TRBV7-6
ASSLQTATEQY
>TRBJ2-4|TRBV11-2
ASSSAGVAKNIQY
>TRBJ2-2|TRBV5-3
ASSLKAANTWELF
>TRBJ1-5|TRBV6-2/TRBV6-3
ASRGQEKKGQPQH
>TRBJ2-3|TRBV5-1
ASSSNIDTQY
>TRBJ1-5|TRBV6-6
ASSYSGTKGNQPQH